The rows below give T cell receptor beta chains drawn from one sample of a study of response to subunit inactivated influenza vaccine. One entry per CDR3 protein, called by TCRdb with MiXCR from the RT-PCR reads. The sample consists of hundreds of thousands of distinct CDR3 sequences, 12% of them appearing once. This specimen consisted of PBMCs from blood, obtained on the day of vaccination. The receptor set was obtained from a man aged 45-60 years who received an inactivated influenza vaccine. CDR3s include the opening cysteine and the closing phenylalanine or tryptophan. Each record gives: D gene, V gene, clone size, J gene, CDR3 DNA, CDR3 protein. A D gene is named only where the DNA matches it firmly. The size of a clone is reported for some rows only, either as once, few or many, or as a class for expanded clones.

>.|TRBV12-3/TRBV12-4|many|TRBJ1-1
TGTGCCAGCAGTTCAACAGGGTCCGGGGACACTGAAGCTTTCTTT
CASSSTGSGDTEAFF
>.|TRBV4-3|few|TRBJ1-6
TGCGCCAGCAGCCAAGAAAGGGGTGACACCTATAATTCACCCCTCCACTTT
CASSQERGDTYNSPLHF
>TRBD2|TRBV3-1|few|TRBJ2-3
TGTGCCAGCAGCCAAGCTGCACTAGCGGGCACAGATACGCAGTATTTT
CASSQAALAGTDTQYF
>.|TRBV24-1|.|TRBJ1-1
TGTGCCACCAGTGATAATCCAGGGACTGAAGCTTTCTTT
CATSDNPGTEAFF
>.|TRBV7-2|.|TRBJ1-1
TGTGCCAGCAGCACACAACTTGGAAGACACTCAGCTTTCTTT
CASSTQLGRHSAFF
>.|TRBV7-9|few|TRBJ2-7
TGTGCCAGCAGCCGGGACGGTCATCAGTCGGGGGAGCAGTACTTC
CASSRDGHQSGEQYF
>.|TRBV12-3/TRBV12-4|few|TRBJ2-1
TGTGCCAGCAGCCGTGTCTATATTTGGGGAGGACGATACAATGAGCAGTTCTTC
CASSRVYIWGGRYNEQFF
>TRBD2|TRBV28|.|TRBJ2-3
TGTGCCAGCAGTTCCCTCGGGGGGAGGGCCCGAACAGATACGCAGTATTTT
CASSSLGGRARTDTQYF
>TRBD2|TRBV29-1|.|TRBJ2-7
TGCAGCGTTAAAATAGCGGGAGGGCCCGGCCACGAGCAGTACTTC
CSVKIAGGPGHEQYF
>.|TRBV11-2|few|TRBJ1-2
TGTGCCAGCAGCTTAATGGGACCAGCCTATGGCTACACCTTC
CASSLMGPAYGYTF
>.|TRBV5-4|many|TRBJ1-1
TGTGCCAGCACCGCAGGGGCCACTGAAGCTTTCTTT
CASTAGATEAFF
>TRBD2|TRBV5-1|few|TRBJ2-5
TGCGCCAGCAGACCCGGGACTAGCGGGGAAGAGACCCAGTACTTC
CASRPGTSGEETQYF
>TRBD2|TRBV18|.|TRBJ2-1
TGTGCCAGCTCACCCACAGGACCCCCGGGACTAGCGGGGTACAATGAGCAGTTCTTC
CASSPTGPPGLAGYNEQFF
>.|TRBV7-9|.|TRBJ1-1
TGTGCCAGCGGGTTTGGGGGGTGGACTGAAGCTTTCTTT
CASGFGGWTEAFF
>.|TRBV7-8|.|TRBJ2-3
TGTGCCAGCAGCTTAGACCGCACCCACACAGATACGCAGTATTTT
CASSLDRTHTDTQYF
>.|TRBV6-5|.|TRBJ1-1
TGTGCCAGCAGTTACCGGGGGGCGAGCACTGAAGCTTTCTTT
CASSYRGASTEAFF
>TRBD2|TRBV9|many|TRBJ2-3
TGTGCCAGCAGCGCGGGACTAGCGGGCACAGATACGCAGTATTTT
CASSAGLAGTDTQYF
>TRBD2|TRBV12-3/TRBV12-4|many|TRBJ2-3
TGTGCCAGCAGTTCCTCGGGACTAGCGATAGATACGCAGTATTTT
CASSSSGLAIDTQYF
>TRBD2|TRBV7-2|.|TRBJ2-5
TGTGCCAGCAGCTCCAACCGGGGGGGCCAAGAGACCCAGTACTTC
CASSSNRGGQETQYF
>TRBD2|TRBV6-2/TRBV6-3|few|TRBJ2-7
TGTGCCAGCAGCCCCGGGACTAGCGGGATTCGGTCCTACGAGCAGTACTTC
CASSPGTSGIRSYEQYF
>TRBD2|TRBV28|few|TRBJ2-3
TGTGCCAGCAAACTAGCGGGGGGTCCCGGGACAGATACGCAGTATTTT
CASKLAGGPGTDTQYF
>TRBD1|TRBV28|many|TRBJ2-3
TGTGCCAGCAATAAATTCAGGGGGCTTAGCACAGATACGCAGTATTTT
CASNKFRGLSTDTQYF
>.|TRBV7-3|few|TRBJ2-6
TGTGCCAGCAGCTCAGTCTCTGGGGCCAACGTCCTGACTTTC
CASSSVSGANVLTF
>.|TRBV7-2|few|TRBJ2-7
TGTGCCAGCCTCCAAGGACCGAGCTCCTACGAGCAGTACTTC
CASLQGPSSYEQYF
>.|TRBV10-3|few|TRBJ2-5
TGTGCCATCAGTGAGGCTCGGGCCGAAGAGACCCAGTACTTC
CAISEARAEETQYF
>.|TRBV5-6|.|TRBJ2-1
TGTGCCAGCAGCTTCACGGACGCTCGGGTGGGGTGGTACAATGAGCAGTTCTTC
CASSFTDARVGWYNEQFF
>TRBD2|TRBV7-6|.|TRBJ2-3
TGTGCCAGCAGCTTAGCCCGGACTAGCGGGAGAGCTACTAGCACAGATACGCAGTATTTT
CASSLARTSGRATSTDTQYF
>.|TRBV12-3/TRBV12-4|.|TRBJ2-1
TGTGCCAGCAGTTTCGACAGTGAGCAGTTCTTC
CASSFDSEQFF
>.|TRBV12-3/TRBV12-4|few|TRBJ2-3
TGTGCCAGCAGTACCTTTGATACGCAGTATTTT
CASSTFDTQYF
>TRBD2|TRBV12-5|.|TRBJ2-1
TGTGCTAGTGGGGGGGGGAGCTCCTACAATGAGCAGTTCTTC
CASGGGSSYNEQFF
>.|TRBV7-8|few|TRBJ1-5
TGTGCCAGCAGCTTACAGGCGGATAGCAATCAGCCCCAGCATTTT
CASSLQADSNQPQHF
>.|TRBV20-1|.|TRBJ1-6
TGCAGTGCTAGAGCCGGGACCTCGCCTGGGGGCTCACCCCTCCACTTT
CSARAGTSPGGSPLHF
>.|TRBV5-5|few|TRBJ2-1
TGTGCCAGCAGCTCTGAGGGGGCGGGGTCTGAGCAGTTCTTC
CASSSEGAGSEQFF
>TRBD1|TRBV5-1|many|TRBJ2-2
TGCGCCAGCAGCTTGGCGGGACAGGGGAACACCGGGGAGCTGTTTTTT
CASSLAGQGNTGELFF
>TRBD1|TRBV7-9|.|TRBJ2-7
TGTGCCAGCAGTCGTCCCGGGACAGTCTCCTACGAGCAGTACTTC
CASSRPGTVSYEQYF
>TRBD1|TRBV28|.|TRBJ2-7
TGTGCCAGCAGTTTTAACAGGGGCGGCGAGCAGTACTTC
CASSFNRGGEQYF
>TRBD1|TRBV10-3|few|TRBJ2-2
TGTGCCATCAGTGAGAGGGGGCTGGGCACCGGGGAGCTGTTTTTT
CAISERGLGTGELFF
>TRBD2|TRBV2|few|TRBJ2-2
TGTGCCAGCAGTGAAGCCCCACTAGCGGGAGGAACCGGGGAGCTGTTTTTT
CASSEAPLAGGTGELFF
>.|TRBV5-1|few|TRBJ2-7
TGCGCCAGCAGCTTGAATGTGGTTGGATCGGGTGAGCAGTACTTC
CASSLNVVGSGEQYF
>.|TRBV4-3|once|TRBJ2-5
TGCGCCAGCAGCCAAGCGGCCGGGGCTCAAGAGACCCAGTACTTC
CASSQAAGAQETQYF
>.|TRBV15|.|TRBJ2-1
TGTGCCACCAGCGTCCTCACCAGTTACAATGAGCAGTTCTTC
CATSVLTSYNEQFF
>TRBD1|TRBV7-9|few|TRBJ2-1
TGTGCCAGCAGCACCCCCGACAGGGGTGATGAGCAGTTCTTC
CASSTPDRGDEQFF
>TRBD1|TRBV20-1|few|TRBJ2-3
TGCAGTGCCGGACAGGTGCCTAGCACAGATACGCAGTATTTT
CSAGQVPSTDTQYF
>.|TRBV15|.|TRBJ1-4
TGTGCCACCAGCAGAGATCTGGGAAGGGGGAATGAAAAACTGTTTTTT
CATSRDLGRGNEKLFF
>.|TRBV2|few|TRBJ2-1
TGTGCCTCCTCCCGAGGGGGGGCCTACTACAATGAGCAGTTCTTC
CASSRGGAYYNEQFF
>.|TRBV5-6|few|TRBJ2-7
TGTGCCAGCAGCTTCCGACCGGGACAAATTTTCTCCTACGAGCAGTACTTC
CASSFRPGQIFSYEQYF
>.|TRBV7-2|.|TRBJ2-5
TGTGCCAGCAGCGTAGGCCCAACCAGGATGGAGACCCAGTACTTC
CASSVGPTRMETQYF
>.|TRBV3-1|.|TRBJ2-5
TGTGCCAGCAGCCAAGGTTCTAGGTTGGCCCAGTACTTC
CASSQGSRLAQYF
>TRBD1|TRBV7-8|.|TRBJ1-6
TGTGCCAGCAGCTTAATACAGGGGGACATAAATTCACCCCTCCACTTT
CASSLIQGDINSPLHF